Described below is a single TCR beta chain sequence and its context. What this receptor recognizes is not known. The input lacks base qualities; no much larger clone sits a single base away. TCRbeta CDR3 regions were amplified from genomic DNA by means of the immunoSEQ Assay, a bias-controlled multiplex PCR. Concerning the study's data processing: The number of nucleated cells in each sample was estimated by amplification of reference gene primers within the assay. To quantify the absolute abundance of each unique TCRbeta CDR3 rearrangement, sequence reads were collapsed and filtered. Productive Simpson clonality was computed per sample as the square root of Simpson's diversity index over productive rearrangements. Held by TCRdb, this immuneACCESS table contains in-frame sequences only and omits some clones. Under half of the omission traces to an unresolved V gene where checked; the cause of the rest is unknown. D and trimming were read from the DNA, whereas the V and J calls and clone size are those reported in that table. This sample gives under 250,000 clones in total; 82% of them show up just once. The ten largest clonotypes hold about 3.2% of the sample.

The collaborating institutions used their own protocols to collect whole blood in K2EDTA tubes. For TCRbeta analysis, collaborators shipped samples in one of three forms: frozen whole blood, isolated PBMCs, or DNA extracted from either of those sample types. The source of the sample is a study of blood T cell repertoires in COVID-19 (dated by TCRdb to the early 2020s). Broadly, across the study: Samples covering the acute and convalescent phases of COVID-19 were provided by collaborators in the United States, Italy and Spain. Samples were obtained from the ongoing ImmuneRACE study (first 160 participants) and from 1,200 or so subjects provided by 6 global collaborators. HLA class I and class II types, where available, came from metadata supplied by the sample provider rather than from assay-based typing. Nearly every sample came with metadata listing a de-identified subject ID, COVID-19 status, age in years and sex. Deeply sampled blood TCRbeta repertoires from subjects exposed to, actively infected with, or recovered from COVID-19 were included in the dataset. The prospective study material was composed of cDNA or gDNA derived from T cells, B-cell-depleted T cells, or PBMCs. The repertoires were released in a freely available public database meant as a resource for research on the immune response to SARS-CoV-2.

V sheds 0 bases and J sheds 8 bases, leaving 8 bases between their ends. The CDR3 spans 12 residues, from the cysteine through the phenylalanine. Just the 36-base CDR3 DNA is kept, in frame starting at base 1. Taken from the germline V gene (reference sequence), the CDR1 and CDR2 loops are GTSNPN and SVGIG. General findings and caveats noted by the study authors: The quantity of clinical and demographic metadata differed by source and by participant and was supplied without curation.

What was sequenced was peripheral blood. The sequence is built from TRBV30 and TRBJ2-1; the D gene cannot be resolved reliably. The clonotype comes from a woman in her late teens or twenties with acute or convalescent COVID-19. The CDR3 reads CAWSVSRYEQFF. The DNA reads as follows: TGTGCCTGGAGTGTTAGCCGGTATGAGCAGTTCTTC.